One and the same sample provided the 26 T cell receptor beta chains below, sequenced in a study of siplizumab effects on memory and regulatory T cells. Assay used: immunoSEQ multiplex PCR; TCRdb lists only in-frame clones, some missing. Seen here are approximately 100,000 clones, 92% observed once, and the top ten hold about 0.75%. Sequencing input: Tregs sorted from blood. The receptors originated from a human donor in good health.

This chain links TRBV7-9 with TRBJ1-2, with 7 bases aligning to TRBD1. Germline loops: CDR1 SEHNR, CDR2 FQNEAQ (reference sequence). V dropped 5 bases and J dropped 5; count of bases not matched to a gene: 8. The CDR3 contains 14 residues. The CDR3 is CASSQGQLEYGYTF. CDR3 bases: TGTGCCAGCAGCCAGGGACAGCTAGAATATGGCTACACCTTC.

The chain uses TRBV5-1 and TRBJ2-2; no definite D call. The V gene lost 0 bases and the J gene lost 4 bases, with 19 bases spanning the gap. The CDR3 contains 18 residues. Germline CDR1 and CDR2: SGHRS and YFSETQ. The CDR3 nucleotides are TGCGCCAGCAGCTTGGGGGCCTACCAGGTCTCGGGCACCGGGGAGCTGTTTTTT. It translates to CASSLGAYQVSGTGELFF.

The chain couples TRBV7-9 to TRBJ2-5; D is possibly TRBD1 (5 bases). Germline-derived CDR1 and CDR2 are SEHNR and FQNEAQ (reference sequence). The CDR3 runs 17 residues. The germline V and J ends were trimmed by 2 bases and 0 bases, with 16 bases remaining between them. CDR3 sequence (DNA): TGTGCCAGCAGCTTATGGCCCGCCCAGGGTTACCAAGAGACCCAGTACTTC. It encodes CASSLWPAQGYQETQYF.

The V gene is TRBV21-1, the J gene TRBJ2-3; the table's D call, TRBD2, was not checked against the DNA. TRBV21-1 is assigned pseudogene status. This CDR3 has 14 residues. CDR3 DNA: TGTGCCAGCAGCAAAAGGGGGGGGACAGATACGCAGTATTTT. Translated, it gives CASSKRGGTDTQYF.

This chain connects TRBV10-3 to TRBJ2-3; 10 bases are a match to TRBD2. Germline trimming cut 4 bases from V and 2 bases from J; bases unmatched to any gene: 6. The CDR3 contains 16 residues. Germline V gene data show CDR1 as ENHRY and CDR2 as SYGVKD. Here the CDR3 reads CAISGLAGAVTDTQYF. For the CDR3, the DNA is TGTGCCATCAGTGGGCTAGCGGGGGCTGTCACAGATACGCAGTATTTT.

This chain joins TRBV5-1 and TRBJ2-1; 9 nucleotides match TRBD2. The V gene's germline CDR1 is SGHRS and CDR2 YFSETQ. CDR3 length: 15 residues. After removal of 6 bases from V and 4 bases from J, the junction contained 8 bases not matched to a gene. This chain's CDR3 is CASTKGSGSYNEQFF. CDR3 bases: TGCGCCAGCACGAAAGGTAGCGGGAGTTACAATGAGCAGTTCTTC.

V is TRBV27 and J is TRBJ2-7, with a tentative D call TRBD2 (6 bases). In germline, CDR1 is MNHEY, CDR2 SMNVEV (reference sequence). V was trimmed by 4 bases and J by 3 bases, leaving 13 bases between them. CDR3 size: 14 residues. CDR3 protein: CASSWRGGFYEQYF. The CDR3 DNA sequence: TGTGCCAGCAGTTGGCGGGGTGGGTTCTACGAGCAGTACTTC.

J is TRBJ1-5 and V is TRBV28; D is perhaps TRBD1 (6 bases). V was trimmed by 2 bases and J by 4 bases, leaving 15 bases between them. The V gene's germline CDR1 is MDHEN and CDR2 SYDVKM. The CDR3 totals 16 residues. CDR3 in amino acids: CASSLASGQGNQPQHF. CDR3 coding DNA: TGTGCCAGCAGTTTAGCGTCGGGGCAGGGGAATCAGCCCCAGCATTTT.

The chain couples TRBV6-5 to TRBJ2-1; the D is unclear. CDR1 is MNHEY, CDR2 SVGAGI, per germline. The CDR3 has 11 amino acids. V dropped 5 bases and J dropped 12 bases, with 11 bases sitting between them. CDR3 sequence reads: CASSNTVRQFF. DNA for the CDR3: TGTGCCAGCAGTAATACAGTACGGCAGTTCTTC.

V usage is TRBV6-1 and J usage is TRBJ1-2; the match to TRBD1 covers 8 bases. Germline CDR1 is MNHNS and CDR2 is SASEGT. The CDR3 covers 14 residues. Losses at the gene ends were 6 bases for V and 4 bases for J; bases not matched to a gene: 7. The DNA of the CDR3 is TGTGCCAGCAGGAGGGCAGGGGGCGCCTATGGCTACACCTTC. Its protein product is CASRRAGGAYGYTF.

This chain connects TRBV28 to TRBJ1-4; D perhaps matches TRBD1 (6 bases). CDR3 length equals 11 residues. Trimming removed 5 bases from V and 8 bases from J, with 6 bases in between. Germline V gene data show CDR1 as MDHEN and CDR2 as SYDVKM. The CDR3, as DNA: TGTGCCAGCAGTGGGACAGAAAAACTGTTTTTT. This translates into CASSGTEKLFF.

CDR3 residues: CATSRGGGSYEQYF. The CDR3 bases are TGTGCCACCAGCAGAGGAGGCGGCTCCTACGAGCAGTACTTC. This chain uses TRBV15 with TRBJ2-7; D unresolved. CDR3 size: 14 residues. V gave up 1 base and J gave up 0 bases, with 7 bases separating them. Germline V gene lookup returns CDR1 LNHNV and CDR2 YYDKDF (reference sequence).

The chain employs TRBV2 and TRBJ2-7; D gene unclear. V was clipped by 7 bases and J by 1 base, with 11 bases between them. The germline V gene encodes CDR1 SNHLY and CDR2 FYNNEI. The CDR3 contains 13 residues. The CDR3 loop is CASTHGGSYEQYF. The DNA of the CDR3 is TGTGCCAGCACCCACGGCGGTTCCTACGAGCAGTACTTC.

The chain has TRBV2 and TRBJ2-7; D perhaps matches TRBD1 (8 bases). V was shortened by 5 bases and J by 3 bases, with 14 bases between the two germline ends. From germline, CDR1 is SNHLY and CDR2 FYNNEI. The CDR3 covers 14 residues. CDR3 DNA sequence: TGTGCCAGCAGTCAGTACAGGGGGGGCTACGAGCAGTACTTC. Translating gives CASSQYRGGYEQYF.

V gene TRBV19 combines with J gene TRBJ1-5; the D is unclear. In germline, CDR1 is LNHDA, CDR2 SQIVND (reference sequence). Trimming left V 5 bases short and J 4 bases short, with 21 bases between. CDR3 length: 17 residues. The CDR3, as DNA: TGTGCCAGTAGTTCTTACCCCGGGTCTACTTTTAATCAGCCCCAGCATTTT. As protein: CASSSYPGSTFNQPQHF.

CDR3 sequence reads: CASSPRGNQPQHF. The CDR3 DNA follows: TGTGCCAGCAGCCCCCGAGGGAATCAGCCCCAGCATTTT. The chain joins TRBV5-6 to TRBJ1-5; no reliable D call. CDR1 SGHDT and CDR2 YYEEEE come from the germline V gene. The CDR3 runs 13 residues. Trimming stripped 4 bases from V and 4 bases from J, with 9 bases between.

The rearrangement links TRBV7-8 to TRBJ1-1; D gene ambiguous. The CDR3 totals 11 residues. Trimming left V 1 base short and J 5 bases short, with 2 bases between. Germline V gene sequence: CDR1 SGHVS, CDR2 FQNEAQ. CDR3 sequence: CASSLVTEAFF. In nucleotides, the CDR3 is TGTGCCAGCAGCTTAGTAACTGAAGCTTTCTTT.

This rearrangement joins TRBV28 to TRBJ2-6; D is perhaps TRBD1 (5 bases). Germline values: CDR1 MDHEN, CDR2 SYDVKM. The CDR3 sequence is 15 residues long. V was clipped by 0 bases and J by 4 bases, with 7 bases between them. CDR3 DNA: TGTGCCAGCAGTTTATGGGGGCTAGGGGCCAACGTCCTGACTTTC. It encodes CASSLWGLGANVLTF.

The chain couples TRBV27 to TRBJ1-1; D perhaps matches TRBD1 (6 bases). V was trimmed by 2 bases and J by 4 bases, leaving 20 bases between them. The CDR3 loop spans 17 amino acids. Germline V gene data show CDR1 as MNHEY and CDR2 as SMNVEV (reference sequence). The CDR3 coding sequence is TGTGCCAGCAGTTTAGGTAGGCGGGGGGCGCGAGGCACTGAAGCTTTCTTT. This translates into CASSLGRRGARGTEAFF.

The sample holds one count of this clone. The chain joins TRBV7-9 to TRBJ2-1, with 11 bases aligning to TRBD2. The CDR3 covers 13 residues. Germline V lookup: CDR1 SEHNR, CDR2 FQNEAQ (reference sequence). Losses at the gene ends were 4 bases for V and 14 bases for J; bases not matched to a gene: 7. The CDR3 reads CASSSGTSGGEFF. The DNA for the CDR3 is TGTGCCAGCAGCTCCGGGACTAGCGGAGGGGAGTTCTTC.

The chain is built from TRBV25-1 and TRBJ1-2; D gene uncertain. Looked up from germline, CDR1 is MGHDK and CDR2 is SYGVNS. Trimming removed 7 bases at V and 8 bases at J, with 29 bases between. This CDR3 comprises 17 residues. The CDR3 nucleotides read TGTGCCAGCAAGGTACTCCTTAAGGTCGGACCGTTCCCCGGCTACACCTTC. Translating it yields CASKVLLKVGPFPGYTF.

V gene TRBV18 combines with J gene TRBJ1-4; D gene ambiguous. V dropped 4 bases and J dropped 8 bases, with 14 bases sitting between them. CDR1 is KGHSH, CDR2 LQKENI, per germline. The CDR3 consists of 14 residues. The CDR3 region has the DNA TGTGCCAGCTCACTAAACCGGGCCCAAGAAAAACTGTTTTTT. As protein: CASSLNRAQEKLFF.

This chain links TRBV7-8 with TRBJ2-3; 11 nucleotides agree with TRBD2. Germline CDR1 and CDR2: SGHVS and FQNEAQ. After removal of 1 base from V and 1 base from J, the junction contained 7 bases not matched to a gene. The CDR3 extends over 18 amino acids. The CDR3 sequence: CASSLVELAGARTDTQYF. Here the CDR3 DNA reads TGTGCCAGCAGCTTAGTTGAACTAGCGGGGGCACGCACAGATACGCAGTATTTT. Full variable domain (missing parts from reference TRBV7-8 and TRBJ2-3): GAGVSQSPRYKVAKRGQDVALRCDPISGHVSLFWYQQALGQGPEFLTYFQNEAQLDKSGLPSDRFFAERPEGSVSTLKIQRTQQEDSAVYLCASSLVELAGARTDTQYFGPGTRLTVL.

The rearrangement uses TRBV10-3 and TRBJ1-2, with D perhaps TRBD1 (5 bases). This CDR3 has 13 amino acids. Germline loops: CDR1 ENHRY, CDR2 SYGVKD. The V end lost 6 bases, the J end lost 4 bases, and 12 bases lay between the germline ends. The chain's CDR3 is CAISEDSLYGYTF. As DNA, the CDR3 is TGTGCCATCAGCGAAGACAGCCTCTATGGCTACACCTTC.

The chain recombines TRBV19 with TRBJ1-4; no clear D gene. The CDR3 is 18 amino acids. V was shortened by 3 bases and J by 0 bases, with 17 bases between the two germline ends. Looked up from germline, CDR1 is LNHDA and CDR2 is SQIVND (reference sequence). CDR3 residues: CASSITVRRPATNEKLFF. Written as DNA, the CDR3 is TGTGCCAGTAGTATTACGGTCCGGCGACCTGCAACTAATGAAAAACTGTTTTTT. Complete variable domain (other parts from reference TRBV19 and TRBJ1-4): DGGITQSPKYLFRKEGQNVTLSCEQNLNHDAMYWYRQDPGQGLRLIYYSQIVNDFQKGDIAEGYSVSREKKESFPLTVTSAQKNPTAFYLCASSITVRRPATNEKLFFGSGTQLSVL.

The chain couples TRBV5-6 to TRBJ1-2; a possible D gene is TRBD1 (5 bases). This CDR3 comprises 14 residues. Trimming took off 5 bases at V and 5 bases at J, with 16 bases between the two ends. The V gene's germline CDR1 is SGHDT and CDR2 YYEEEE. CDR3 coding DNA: TGTGCCAGCAGAATCACAGGTTTGTCGTATGGCTACACCTTC. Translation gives CASRITGLSYGYTF.